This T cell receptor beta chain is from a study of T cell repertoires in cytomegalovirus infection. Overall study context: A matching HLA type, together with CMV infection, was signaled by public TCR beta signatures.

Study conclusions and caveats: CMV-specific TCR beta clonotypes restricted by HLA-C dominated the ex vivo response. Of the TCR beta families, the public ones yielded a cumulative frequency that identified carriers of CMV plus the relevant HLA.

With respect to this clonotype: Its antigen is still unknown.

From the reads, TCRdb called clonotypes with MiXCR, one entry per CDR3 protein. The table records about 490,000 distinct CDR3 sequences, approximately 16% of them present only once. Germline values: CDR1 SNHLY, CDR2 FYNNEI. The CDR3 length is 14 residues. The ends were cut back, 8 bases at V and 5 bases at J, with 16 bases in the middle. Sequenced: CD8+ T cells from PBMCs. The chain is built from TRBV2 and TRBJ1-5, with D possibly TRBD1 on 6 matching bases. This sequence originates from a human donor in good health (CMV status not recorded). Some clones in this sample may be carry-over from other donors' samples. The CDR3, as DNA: TGTGCCAGCCGGCGGGCAGGGGAACATCAGCCCCAGCATTTT. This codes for CASRRAGEHQPQHF.